The next 10 T cell receptor beta chains were all read from a single sample in a study of T cells in Graves' hyperthyroidism and ophthalmopathy. Amplification of TCR beta CDR3 regions was performed using RNA transcripts as template. HTBI primers were used for first-round RT-PCR of the TCR CDR3. TCRdb re-called the multiplex PCR reads with MiXCR, one entry per CDR3 protein. The sample contains roughly 800,000 distinct CDR3 sequences, about 38% of which appear only once. The sequenced sample consisted of blood. These receptors were obtained from a man younger than 30 with Graves' hyperthyroidism.

On this clonotype itself: Its ends do not fully match the called genes, so a read error is possible. This chain joins TRBV6-5 and TRBJ1-1, with a tentative D call TRBD1 (5 bases). CDR3 length equals 15 residues. CDR1 and CDR2 from the germline V gene are MNHEY and SVGAGI. The chain's CDR3 is CASIQRAGWNTETFF. The CDR3 nucleotides read TGTGCCAGCATCCAAAGGGCAGGGTGGAACACTGAAACTTTCTTT.

This clonotype was picked up a small number of times. The chain carries TRBV7-9 and TRBJ2-2; D assignment may be TRBD1 or TRBD2 (5 bases each). Deletions cut 0 bases from V and 1 base from J, with 9 bases between. This CDR3 is built from 16 residues. Germline lookup yields CDR1 SEHNR and CDR2 FQNEAQ (reference sequence). CDR3 residues: CASSLAGTLNTGELFF. The CDR3 coding sequence is TGTGCCAGCAGCTTAGCAGGGACCCTGAACACCGGGGAGCTGTTTTTT.

The chain links TRBV19 to TRBJ1-5; TRBD1 might be the D (5 bases). This CDR3 contains 15 residues. The V gene lost 5 bases and the J gene lost 7 bases, with 18 bases spanning the gap. From germline, CDR1 is LNHDA and CDR2 SQIVND (reference sequence). The CDR3 DNA reads TGTGCCAGTAGTCTAGGGGCCGGGACCGGGCAGCCCCAGCATTTT. The encoded protein is CASSLGAGTGQPQHF.

The chain recombines TRBV25-1 with TRBJ2-7, with TRBD1 matching over 8 bases. Germline CDR1 MGHDK, CDR2 SYGVNS. CDR3 length equals 16 residues. J was trimmed by 4 bases and V by 2 bases; bases with no gene match: 10. The CDR3 DNA is TGTGCCAGCAGTGAAGGGAGTCAGGGGGCTGGTTACGAGCAGTACTTC. Translating gives CASSEGSQGAGYEQYF.

The rearrangement links TRBV19 to TRBJ2-6, with TRBD2 as a possible D gene (5 bases). With 9 bases removed from V and 4 bases from J, the gap between germline ends came to 13 bases. The CDR3 is 14 amino acids. Germline CDR1 and CDR2: LNHDA and SQIVND (reference sequence). The CDR3 coding sequence is TGTGCCAGCTGCCGGGGTGCGGGGGCCAACGTCCTGACTTTC. As protein: CASCRGAGANVLTF. The whole variable domain, filled in from reference TRBV19 and TRBJ2-6, reads DGGITQSPKYLFRKEGQNVTLSCEQNLNHDAMYWYRQDPGQGLRLIYYSQIVNDFQKGDIAEGYSVSREKKESFPLTVTSAQKNPTAFYLCASCRGAGANVLTFGAGSRLTVL.

Concerning this clonotype: The junction departs from germline at one end; a sequencing error may be responsible. V gene TRBV10-3 combines with J gene TRBJ2-6; D gene uncertain. The CDR3 covers 15 residues. Germline CDR1 reads ENHRY; CDR2 reads SYGVKD. DNA of the CDR3: TGTGCCAGCAGTGAAGAGTACTCTGGGGCCAACGTCCTGACTTTC. Its protein is CASSEEYSGANVLTF.

A few counts support this clonotype. CDR3 loop: CASSRTGGSGQPQHF. CDR3 bases: TGTGCCAGCAGCAGGACAGGGGGCTCGGGGCAGCCCCAGCATTTT. This chain joins TRBV7-2 and TRBJ1-5; 11 positions agree with TRBD1. V was clipped by 5 bases and J by 7 bases; unmatched bases: 7. The CDR3 loop spans 15 amino acids. Germline lookup yields CDR1 SGHTA and CDR2 FQGNSA.

This clonotype was picked up a small number of times. This chain uses TRBV9 with TRBJ2-7, with a tentative D call TRBD2 (5 bases). Germline V gene sequence: CDR1 SGDLS, CDR2 YYNGEE. The V end was cut by 0 bases, the J end by 0 bases, with 10 bases between. CDR3 size: 15 residues. The CDR3: CASSVAADYSYEQYF. CDR3 sequence (DNA): TGTGCCAGCAGCGTAGCCGCAGACTACTCCTACGAGCAGTACTTC.

The V call is TRBV10-3, the J call TRBJ1-2, with 8 bases fitting TRBD1. V lost 5 bases, J lost 8 bases, and 7 bases stayed unmatched. The CDR3 length is 13 residues. Germline V CDR1 and CDR2: ENHRY, SYGVKD. The CDR3 loop reads CAISSRGPQGYTF. The CDR3 nucleotides are TGTGCCATCAGTTCCAGGGGGCCTCAAGGCTACACCTTC.

The chain joins TRBV9 to TRBJ2-5, with D unresolved. Per germline, CDR1 SGDLS and CDR2 YYNGEE. The CDR3 totals 15 residues. V gave up 2 bases and J gave up 5 bases, with 16 bases separating them. The CDR3 DNA reads TGTGCCAGCAGCGTTAAGGACCGGTTGGTGGAGACCCAGTACTTC. Encoded protein: CASSVKDRLVETQYF.